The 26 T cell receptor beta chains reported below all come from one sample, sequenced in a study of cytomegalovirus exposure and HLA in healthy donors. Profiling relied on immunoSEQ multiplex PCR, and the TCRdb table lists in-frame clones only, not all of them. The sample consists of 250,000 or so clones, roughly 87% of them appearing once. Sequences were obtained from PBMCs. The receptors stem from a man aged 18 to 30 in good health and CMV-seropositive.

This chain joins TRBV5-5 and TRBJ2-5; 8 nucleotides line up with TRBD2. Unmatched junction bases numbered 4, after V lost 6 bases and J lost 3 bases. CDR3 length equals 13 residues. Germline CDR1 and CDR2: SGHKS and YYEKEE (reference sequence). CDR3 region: CASTIAGKETQYF. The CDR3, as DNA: TGTGCCAGCACGATAGCGGGAAAAGAGACCCAGTACTTC.

CDR3 sequence: CASSRRLAWVDEQFF. CDR3 bases: TGTGCCAGCAGCCGCCGACTAGCTTGGGTAGATGAGCAGTTCTTC. The chain has TRBV7-6 and TRBJ2-1; 7 bases fit TRBD2. The junction had 12 bases not matched to a gene; V was cut back by 5 bases and J by 8 bases. The CDR3 loop spans 15 amino acids. CDR1 and CDR2 (germline): SGHVS, FNYEAQ.

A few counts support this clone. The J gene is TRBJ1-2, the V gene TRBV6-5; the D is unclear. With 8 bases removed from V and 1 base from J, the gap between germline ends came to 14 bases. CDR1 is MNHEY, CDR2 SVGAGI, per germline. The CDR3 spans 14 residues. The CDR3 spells CASGKLSLNYGYTF. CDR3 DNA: TGTGCCAGCGGGAAACTGAGCCTTAACTATGGCTACACCTTC.

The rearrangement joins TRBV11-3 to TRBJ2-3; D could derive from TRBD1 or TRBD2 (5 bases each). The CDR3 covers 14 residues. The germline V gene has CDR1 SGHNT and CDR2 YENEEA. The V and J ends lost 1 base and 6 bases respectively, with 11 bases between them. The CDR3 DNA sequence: TGTGCCAGCAGCTTAGGAAGGGACGTGGATACGCAGTATTTT. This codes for CASSLGRDVDTQYF.

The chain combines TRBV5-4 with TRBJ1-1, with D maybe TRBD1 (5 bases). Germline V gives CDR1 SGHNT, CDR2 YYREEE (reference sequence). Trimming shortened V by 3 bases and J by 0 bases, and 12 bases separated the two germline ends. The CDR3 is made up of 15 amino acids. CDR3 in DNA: TGTGCCAGCAGCTGGCGCGGGACGGTGAACACTGAAGCTTTCTTT. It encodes CASSWRGTVNTEAFF.

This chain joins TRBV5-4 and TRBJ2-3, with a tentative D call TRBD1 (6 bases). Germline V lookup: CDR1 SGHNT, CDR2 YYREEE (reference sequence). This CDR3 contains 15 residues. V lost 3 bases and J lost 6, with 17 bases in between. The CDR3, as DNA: TGTGCCAGCAGCTACCGTAGGGAGCAGGGGGATACGCAGTATTTT. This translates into CASSYRREQGDTQYF.

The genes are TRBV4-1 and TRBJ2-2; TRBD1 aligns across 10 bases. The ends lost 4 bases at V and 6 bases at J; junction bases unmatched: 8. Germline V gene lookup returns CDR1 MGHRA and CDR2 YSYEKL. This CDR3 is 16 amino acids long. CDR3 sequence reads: CASSLTSGQGAGELFF. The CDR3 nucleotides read TGCGCCAGCAGCCTTACTAGCGGACAGGGGGCCGGGGAGCTGTTTTTT.

In DNA, the CDR3 is TGTGCCAGCGGACAGCCTGCCTATGGCTACACCTTC. Amino acid sequence: CASGQPAYGYTF. The chain has TRBV28 and TRBJ1-2, with D perhaps matching TRBD1 (6 bases). The V and J ends lost 8 bases and 4 bases respectively, with 11 bases between them. CDR1 is MDHEN and CDR2 is SYDVKM in the germline V gene. The CDR3 runs 12 residues.

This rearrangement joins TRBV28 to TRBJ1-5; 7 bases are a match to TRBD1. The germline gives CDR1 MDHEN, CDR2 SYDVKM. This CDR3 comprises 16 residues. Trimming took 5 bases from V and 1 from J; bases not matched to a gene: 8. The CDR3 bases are TGTGCCAGCAGTCGACAGGGAGGGCAGAGCAATCAGCCCCAGCATTTT. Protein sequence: CASSRQGGQSNQPQHF.

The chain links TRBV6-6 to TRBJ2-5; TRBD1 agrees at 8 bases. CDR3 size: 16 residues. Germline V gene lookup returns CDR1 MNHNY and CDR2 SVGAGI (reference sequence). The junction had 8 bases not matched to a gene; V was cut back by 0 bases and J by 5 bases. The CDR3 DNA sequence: TGTGCCAGCAGTTACTCCCTTGGACAGGGTTACGAGACCCAGTACTTC. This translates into CASSYSLGQGYETQYF.

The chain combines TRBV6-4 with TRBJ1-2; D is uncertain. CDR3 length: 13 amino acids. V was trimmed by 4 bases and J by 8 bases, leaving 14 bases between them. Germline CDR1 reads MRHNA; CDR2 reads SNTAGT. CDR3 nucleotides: TGTGCCAGCAGTGCCTCCCCGGGAGGAGGCTACACCTTC. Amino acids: CASSASPGGGYTF.

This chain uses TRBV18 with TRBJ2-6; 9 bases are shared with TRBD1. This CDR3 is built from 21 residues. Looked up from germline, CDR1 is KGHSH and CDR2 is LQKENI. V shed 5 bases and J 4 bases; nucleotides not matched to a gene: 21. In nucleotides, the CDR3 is TGTGCCAGCTCAGCCGGGACAGGGATTTTTGTGGCTAGTCCCGGGGCCAACGTCCTGACTTTC. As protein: CASSAGTGIFVASPGANVLTF.

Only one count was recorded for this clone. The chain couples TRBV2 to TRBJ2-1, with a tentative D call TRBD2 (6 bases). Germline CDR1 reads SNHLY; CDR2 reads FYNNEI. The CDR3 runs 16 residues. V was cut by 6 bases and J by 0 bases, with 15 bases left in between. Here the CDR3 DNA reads TGTGCCAGCAGGGGCGTGGGGAGGAGCTCCTACAATGAGCAGTTCTTC. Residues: CASRGVGRSSYNEQFF.

Here the CDR3 DNA reads TGTGCCAGCAGCTTAACAGGGATCTGGGAGCAGTACTTC. This gives the protein CASSLTGIWEQYF. V and J are TRBV7-9 and TRBJ2-7, with a tentative D call TRBD1 (6 bases). CDR1 and CDR2 (germline): SEHNR, FQNEAQ (reference sequence). CDR3 length: 13 amino acids. V was pared by 2 bases and J by 7 bases, with 12 bases between.

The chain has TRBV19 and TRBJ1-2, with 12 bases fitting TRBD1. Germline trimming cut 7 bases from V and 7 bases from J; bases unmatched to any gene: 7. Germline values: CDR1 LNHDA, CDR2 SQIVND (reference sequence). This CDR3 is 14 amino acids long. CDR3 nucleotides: TGTGCCAGTAACCCTGGGACAGGGGGCGTTGGCTACACCTTC. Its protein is CASNPGTGGVGYTF.

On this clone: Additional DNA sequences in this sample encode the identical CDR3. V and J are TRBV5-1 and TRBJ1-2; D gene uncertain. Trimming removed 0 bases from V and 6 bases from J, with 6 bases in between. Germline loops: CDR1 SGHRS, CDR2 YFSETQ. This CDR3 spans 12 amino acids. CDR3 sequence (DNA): TGCGCCAGCAGCTTGGATGGGGATGGCTACACCTTC. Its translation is CASSLDGDGYTF.

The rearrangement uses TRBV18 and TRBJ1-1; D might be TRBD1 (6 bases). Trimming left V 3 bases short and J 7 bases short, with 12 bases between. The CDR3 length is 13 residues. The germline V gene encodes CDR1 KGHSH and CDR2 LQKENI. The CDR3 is CASSPRTDLEAFF. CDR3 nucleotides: TGTGCCAGCTCACCCCGGACAGACCTTGAAGCTTTCTTT.

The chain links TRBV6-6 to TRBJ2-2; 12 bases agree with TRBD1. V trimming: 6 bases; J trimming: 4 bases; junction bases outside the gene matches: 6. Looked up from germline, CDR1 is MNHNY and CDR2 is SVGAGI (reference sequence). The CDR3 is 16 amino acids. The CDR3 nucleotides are TGTGCCAGCAGGCACGGGACAGGGGGCTTCACCGGGGAGCTGTTTTTT. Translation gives CASRHGTGGFTGELFF.

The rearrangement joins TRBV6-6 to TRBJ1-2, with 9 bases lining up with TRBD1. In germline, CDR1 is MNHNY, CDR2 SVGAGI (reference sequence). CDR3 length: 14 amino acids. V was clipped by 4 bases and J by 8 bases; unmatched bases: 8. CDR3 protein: CASSSGTGKRGYTF. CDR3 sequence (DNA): TGTGCCAGCAGTTCTGGGACAGGGAAGCGCGGCTACACCTTC.

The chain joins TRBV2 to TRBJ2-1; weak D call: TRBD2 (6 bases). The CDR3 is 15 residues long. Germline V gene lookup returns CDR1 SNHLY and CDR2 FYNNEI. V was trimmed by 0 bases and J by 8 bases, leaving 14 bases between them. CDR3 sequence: CASSEAGGILHEQFF. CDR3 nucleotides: TGTGCCAGCAGTGAAGCGGGGGGAATTCTCCATGAGCAGTTCTTC.

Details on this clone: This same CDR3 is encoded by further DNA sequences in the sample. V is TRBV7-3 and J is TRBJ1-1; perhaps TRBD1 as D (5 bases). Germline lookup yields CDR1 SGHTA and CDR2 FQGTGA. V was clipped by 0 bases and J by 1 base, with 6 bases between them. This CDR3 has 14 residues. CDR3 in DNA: TGTGCCAGCAGCTTAACTGGGGGGAACACTGAAGCTTTCTTT. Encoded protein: CASSLTGGNTEAFF.

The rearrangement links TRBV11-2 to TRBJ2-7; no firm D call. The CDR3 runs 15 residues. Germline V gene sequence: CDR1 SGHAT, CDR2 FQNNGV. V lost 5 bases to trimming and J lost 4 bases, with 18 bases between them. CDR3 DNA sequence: TGTGCCAGCAGCCCTAGGGCCGCCACCTTTTACGAGCAGTACTTC. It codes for CASSPRAATFYEQYF.

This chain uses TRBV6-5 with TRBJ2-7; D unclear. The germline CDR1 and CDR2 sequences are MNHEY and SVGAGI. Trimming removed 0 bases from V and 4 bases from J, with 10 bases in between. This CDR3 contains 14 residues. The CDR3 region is CASSYSPLLYEQYF. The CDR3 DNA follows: TGTGCCAGCAGTTACTCCCCACTTTTATACGAGCAGTACTTC.

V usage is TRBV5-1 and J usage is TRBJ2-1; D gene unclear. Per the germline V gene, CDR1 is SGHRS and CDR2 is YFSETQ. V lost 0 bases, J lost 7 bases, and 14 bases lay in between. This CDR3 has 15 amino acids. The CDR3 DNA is TGCGCCAGCAGCTTGGTATCGGGCCGGCAGAATGAGCAGTTCTTC. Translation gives CASSLVSGRQNEQFF.

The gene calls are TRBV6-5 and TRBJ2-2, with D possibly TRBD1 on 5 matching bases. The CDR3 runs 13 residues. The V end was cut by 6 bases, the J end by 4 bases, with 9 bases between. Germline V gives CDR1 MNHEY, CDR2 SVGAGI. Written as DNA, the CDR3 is TGTGCCAGCAGACTGGGGCTCACCGGGGAGCTGTTTTTT. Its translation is CASRLGLTGELFF.

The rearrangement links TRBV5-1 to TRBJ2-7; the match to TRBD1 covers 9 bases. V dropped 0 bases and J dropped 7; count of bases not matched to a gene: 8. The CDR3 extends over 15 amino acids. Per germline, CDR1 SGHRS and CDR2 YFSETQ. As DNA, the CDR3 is TGCGCCAGCAGCTTGGCCTTGACAGGGGGGTATGAGCAGTACTTC. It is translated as CASSLALTGGYEQYF.